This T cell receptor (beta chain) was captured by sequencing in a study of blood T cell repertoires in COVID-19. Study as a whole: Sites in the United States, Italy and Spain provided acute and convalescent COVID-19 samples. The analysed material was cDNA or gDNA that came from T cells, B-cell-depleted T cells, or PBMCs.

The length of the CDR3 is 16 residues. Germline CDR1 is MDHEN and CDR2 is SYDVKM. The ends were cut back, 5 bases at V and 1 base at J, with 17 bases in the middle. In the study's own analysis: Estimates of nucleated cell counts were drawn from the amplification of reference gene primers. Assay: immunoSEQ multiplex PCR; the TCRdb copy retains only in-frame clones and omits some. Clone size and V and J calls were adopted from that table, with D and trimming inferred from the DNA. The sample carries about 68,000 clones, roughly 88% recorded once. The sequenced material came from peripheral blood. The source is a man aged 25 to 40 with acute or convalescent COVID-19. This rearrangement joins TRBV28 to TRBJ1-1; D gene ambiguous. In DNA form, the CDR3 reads TGTGCCAGCAGTCCTTCAACCTCCGGTAGGAACACTGAAGCTTTCTTT. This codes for CASSPSTSGRNTEAFF.